A selection of T cell receptor beta chains follows, all from one sample in a study of blood T cell repertoires in COVID-19. Profiled with immunoSEQ multiplex PCR; TCRdb holds only in-frame clones, not every one. The sample lists some 200,000 clones, 80% to 85% occurring once. The sample comprised PBMCs or T cells enriched from blood (not recorded which). These TCRs come from a man aged 35 to 55 who had recovered from COVID-19. Both conserved end residues are part of each CDR3. D genes are given only for firm matches. The listing skips clone size in some rows; elsewhere it reads once, few, many or a size class.

j_call | d_call | v_call | cdr3_length | clone_size | cdr3_aa | cdr3_nt
TRBJ1-1 | NA | TRBV3-1/TRBV3-2 | 15 | NA | CASSQVVIAGYEAFF | TGTGCCAGCAGCCAAGTAGTGATTGCGGGGTATGAAGCTTTCTTT
TRBJ1-1 | NA | TRBV6-5 | 13 | NA | CASLSGVNTEAFF | TGTGCCAGCCTTTCAGGGGTGAACACTGAAGCTTTCTTT
TRBJ2-2 | TRBD1 | TRBV29-1 | 14 | NA | CSVRTGGGTGELFF | TGCAGCGTTAGGACAGGGGGCGGCACCGGGGAGCTGTTTTTT
TRBJ2-5 | TRBD2 | TRBV4-1 | 14 | NA | CASSRTSGEETQYF | TGCGCCAGCAGCAGGACTAGCGGGGAAGAGACCCAGTACTTC
TRBJ1-1 | TRBD1 | TRBV19 | 15 | NA | CASSIATGGNTEAFF | TGTGCCAGTAGTATAGCCACAGGGGGGAACACTGAAGCTTTCTTT
TRBJ2-7 | NA | TRBV4-1 | 14 | NA | CASSQVLGDYEQYF | TGCGCCAGCAGCCAAGTTCTAGGGGACTACGAGCAGTACTTC
TRBJ2-7 | TRBD2 | TRBV29-1 | 13 | few | CSVKRGDSYEQYF | TGCAGCGTTAAGCGGGGGGATTCCTACGAGCAGTACTTC
TRBJ1-2 | NA | TRBV13 | 13 | NA | CASSLQRSYGYTF | TGTGCCAGCAGCTTACAGCGATCCTATGGCTACACCTTC
TRBJ2-7 | TRBD1 | TRBV7-8 | 14 | few | CASSQGQGTYEQYF | TGTGCCAGCAGCCAGGGACAGGGCACCTACGAGCAGTACTTC
TRBJ2-7 | TRBD1 | TRBV18 | 15 | NA | CASSEGTASSYEQYF | TGTGCCAGCTCAGAGGGGACAGCGAGCTCCTACGAGCAGTACTTC
TRBJ1-4 | NA | TRBV5-1 | 15 | NA | CASRGPDATNEKLFF | TGCGCCAGCAGGGGGCCCGACGCAACTAATGAAAAACTGTTTTTT
TRBJ2-5 | TRBD1 | TRBV6-4 | 16 | NA | CASSDSILRGRETQYF | TGTGCCAGCAGTGACTCGATTTTAAGGGGGCGGGAGACCCAGTACTTC
TRBJ1-2 | NA | TRBV10-3 | 14 | NA | CAITLSQANYGYTF | TGTGCCATCACGTTGTCCCAGGCAAACTATGGCTACACCTTC
TRBJ2-5 | NA | TRBV3-1/TRBV3-2 | 13 | NA | CASSPGSQETQYF | TGTGCCAGCAGCCCGGGATCACAAGAGACCCAGTACTTC
TRBJ1-2 | NA | TRBV5-1 | 17 | NA | CASSFWRPSGVAGGYTF | TGCGCCAGCAGCTTTTGGAGACCATCGGGGGTGGCTGGTGGCTACACCTTC
TRBJ2-3 | NA | TRBV18 | 16 | NA | CASSPQWTPEAHTQYF | TGTGCCAGCTCACCACAATGGACCCCGGAGGCTCATACGCAGTATTTT
TRBJ1-1 | NA | TRBV12-5 | 11 | NA | CASGNGPGAFF | TGTGCTAGTGGTAACGGGCCGGGGGCTTTCTTT
TRBJ2-3 | NA | TRBV6-2/TRBV6-3 | 12 | NA | CASSLRADTQYF | TGTGCCAGCAGCCTTCGGGCAGATACGCAGTATTTT
TRBJ1-1 | NA | TRBV6-4 | 14 | NA | CASSASPGNTEAFF | TGTGCCAGCAGTGCCTCCCCCGGGAACACTGAAGCTTTCTTT
TRBJ1-2 | TRBD1 | TRBV3-1/TRBV3-2 | 13 | NA | CASSPQGNYGYTF | TGTGCCAGCAGCCCACAGGGGAACTATGGCTACACCTTC
TRBJ2-1 | NA | TRBV2 | 12 | many | CASQLGSNEQFF | TGTGCCAGCCAACTAGGATCCAATGAGCAGTTCTTC
TRBJ1-5 | NA | TRBV7-8 | 14 | NA | CASRLGAHNQPQHF | TGTGCCAGCCGACTAGGGGCCCACAATCAGCCCCAGCATTTT
TRBJ1-2 | NA | TRBV2 | 13 | few | CASRGVQHYGYTF | TGTGCCAGCAGGGGAGTACAGCACTATGGCTACACCTTC
TRBJ1-2 | TRBD1 | TRBV13 | 13 | NA | CASSSDRAGGYTF | TGTGCCAGCAGCTCAGACAGGGCAGGCGGCTACACCTTC
TRBJ1-6 | NA | TRBV12-3/TRBV12-4 | 13 | NA | CASSDINNSPLHF | TGTGCCAGCAGTGACATAAATAATTCACCCCTCCACTTT
TRBJ1-1 | NA | TRBV5-4 | 15 | NA | CASSSGAPKNTEAFF | TGTGCCAGCAGCAGCGGAGCCCCCAAGAACACTGAAGCTTTCTTT
TRBJ1-1 | NA | TRBV28 | 13 | NA | CASILQGGTEAFF | TGTGCCAGCATTCTGCAGGGTGGTACTGAAGCTTTCTTT
TRBJ1-6 | TRBD1 | TRBV19 | 16 | NA | CASSIRQGGTNSPLHF | TGTGCCAGTAGTATAAGACAGGGGGGAACTAATTCACCCCTCCACTTT
TRBJ1-5 | NA | TRBV30 | 15 | NA | CAWSDPDIFNQPQHF | TGTGCCTGGAGTGACCCGGACATCTTCAATCAGCCCCAGCATTTT
TRBJ2-1 | TRBD1 | TRBV19 | 15 | NA | CASSIGQGQWNEQFF | TGTGCCAGTAGTATTGGGCAGGGACAGTGGAATGAGCAGTTCTTC
TRBJ1-5 | TRBD1 | TRBV30 | 16 | NA | CAWTGQGKGSNQPQHF | TGTGCCTGGACCGGACAGGGGAAAGGGAGCAATCAGCCCCAGCATTTT
TRBJ2-5 | NA | TRBV27 | 16 | once | CASSFSAWGEKETQYF | TGTGCCAGCAGTTTCTCGGCGTGGGGGGAAAAAGAGACCCAGTACTTC
TRBJ1-2 | NA | TRBV2 | 12 | few | CASSETSRGYTF | TGTGCCAGCAGTGAAACATCCAGGGGCTACACCTTC